The source of this T cell receptor beta chain is a study of blood T cell repertoires in COVID-19. Overall study: Sites across the United States, Italy and Spain contributed samples from acute and convalescent COVID-19. PBMCs, B-cell-depleted T cells, or T cells provided the cDNA or gDNA that made up the material.

V shed 3 bases and J shed 6 bases, with 7 bases lying between them. The CDR3 totals 13 residues. Germline-derived CDR1 and CDR2 are KGHDR and SFDVKD. Original processing methods: Nucleated cell counts were estimated from reference gene primer amplification. Sequenced by immunoSEQ multiplex PCR; TCRdb stores in-frame clones only, minus some. V and J calls and clone size are given by that table; D and trimming were obtained from the DNA. The sample holds approximately 450,000 clones, 75% to 90% seen once. V and J are TRBV24-1 and TRBJ2-2; tentative D call: TRBD2 (6 bases). Sequenced sample: peripheral blood. The receptor was isolated from a woman aged 25 to 45 with acute or convalescent COVID-19. The CDR3 sequence is CATSDPGAGELFF. CDR3 nucleotides: TGTGCCACCAGTGATCCGGGAGCCGGGGAGCTGTTTTTT.